A single sample gave rise to the 28 T cell receptor beta chains below, sequenced in a study of blood T cell repertoires in COVID-19. TCRdb's table, derived via immunoSEQ multiplex PCR, lists solely in-frame clones and lacks some. The profile shows tens of thousands of clones, 83% of them singletons. Sequencing was performed on peripheral blood. These receptors all stem from a woman older than 75 with acute or convalescent COVID-19.

The V and J genes are TRBV21-1 and TRBJ1-5. TRBV21-1 is a pseudogene. This CDR3 is built from 16 residues. CDR3 DNA: TGTGCCAGCAGCTCCCGAGGGATTTATAGCAATCAGCCCCAGCATTTT. Protein product: CASSSRGIYSNQPQHF.

This sequence joins TRBV6-5 and TRBJ2-7; 11 nucleotides align to TRBD2. This CDR3 comprises 15 residues. V gave up 6 bases and J gave up 1 base; unmatched junction bases: 5. Germline V lookup: CDR1 MNHEY, CDR2 SVGAGI. CDR3 in amino acids: CASSLGTSGSYEQYF. CDR3 coding DNA: TGTGCCAGCAGCCTCGGGACTAGCGGATCCTACGAGCAGTACTTC.

The table lists this clone with a few counts. The chain has TRBV6-2 or TRBV6-3 and TRBJ1-2; D gene unclear. The CDR3 sequence is 14 residues long. V lost 5 bases, J lost 2 bases, and 12 bases lay in between. Germline CDR1 reads MNHEY; CDR2 reads SVGEGT. The CDR3 region has the DNA TGTGCCAGCAGTACGCCGAGTTCGAACTATGGCTACACCTTC. Its protein product is CASSTPSSNYGYTF.

The chain combines TRBV10-3 with TRBJ2-3; D is perhaps TRBD2 (6 bases). CDR1 ENHRY and CDR2 SYGVKD come from the germline V gene. The CDR3 consists of 17 residues. V dropped 2 bases and J dropped 9 bases, with 24 bases sitting between them. Here the CDR3 DNA reads TGTGCCATCAGTGAGCGTGATGGGCGGGGAGCCACAGGAACGCAGTATTTT. Translating it yields CAISERDGRGATGTQYF.

This chain connects TRBV21-1 to TRBJ2-1; TRBD1, the table's D call, lacks a check against the DNA. TRBV21-1 is labeled a pseudogene. The CDR3 is 16 residues long. DNA of the CDR3: TGTGCCAGCAGCAAAGAACAAGGACAGGGGGCCGCTGAGCAGTTCTTC. It is translated as CASSKEQGQGAAEQFF.

This clone was counted a few times. This chain joins TRBV5-1 and TRBJ1-1; 7 positions agree with TRBD1. The V segment lost 4 bases and the J segment 3 bases; nucleotides outside the gene matches: 9. The CDR3 consists of 15 residues. Germline lookup yields CDR1 SGHRS and CDR2 YFSETQ. The CDR3 region has the DNA TGCGCCAGCAGCCGGAGGGGGCGCGGGGACACTGAAGCTTTCTTT. This codes for CASSRRGRGDTEAFF.

The CDR3 DNA is TGCGCCAGCAGCTTGTCTTCTGGGGCCAACGTCCTGACTTTC. Its translation: CASSLSSGANVLTF. This chain uses TRBV5-1 with TRBJ2-6; D call uncertain. Trimming took off 1 base at V and 1 base at J, with 3 bases between the two ends. The CDR3 is made up of 14 amino acids. Germline CDR1 SGHRS, CDR2 YFSETQ.

The chain carries TRBV28 and TRBJ1-4; TRBD1 matches 10 bases. Per germline, CDR1 MDHEN and CDR2 SYDVKM. V lost 1 base and J lost 10; bases outside the gene matches: 6. The CDR3 spans 15 residues. DNA for the CDR3: TGTGCCAGCAGTTTATTCGGGACAGGGGCGGGAAAACTGTTTTTT. Translated: CASSLFGTGAGKLFF. Complete variable domain (other parts from reference TRBV28 and TRBJ1-4): DVKVTQSSRYLVKRTGEKVFLECVQDMDHENMFWYRQDPGLGLRLIYFSYDVKMKEKGDIPEGYSVSREKKERFSLILESASTNQTSMYLCASSLFGTGAGKLFFGSGTQLSVL.

The genes are TRBV15 and TRBJ1-5; possibly TRBD1 for D (5 bases). CDR1 is LNHNV and CDR2 is YYDKDF in the germline V gene (reference sequence). The germline V and J ends were trimmed by 4 bases and 3 bases, with 16 bases remaining between them. The CDR3 spans 16 residues. The CDR3 DNA is TGTGCCACCAGCACAACGTCGGGAGGGGTCAATCAGCCCCAGCATTTT. It encodes CATSTTSGGVNQPQHF.

The genes are TRBV3-1 (or the pseudogene TRBV3-2) and TRBJ2-5; the match to TRBD1 covers 10 bases. Trimming took 5 bases from V and 6 from J; bases not matched to a gene: 9. The CDR3 consists of 15 residues. Germline V gives CDR1 LGHDT, CDR2 YNNKEL (reference sequence). The CDR3 DNA is TGTGCCAGCAGCTACGCCGGGGACAGGGGAAAGACCCAGTACTTC. It is translated as CASSYAGDRGKTQYF.

The V call is TRBV6-2 or TRBV6-3, the J call TRBJ1-5, with 7 bases lining up with TRBD1. Trimming removed 0 bases from V and 5 bases from J; junction bases left unmatched: 7. CDR3 length equals 16 residues. The germline CDR1 and CDR2 sequences are MNHEY and SVGEGT. CDR3 bases: TGTGCCAGCAGTTACTCGAGTCGAGGGGGCGATCAGCCCCAGCATTTT. This translates into CASSYSSRGGDQPQHF.

The V and J genes are TRBV7-3 and TRBJ2-7; TRBD2 matches 8 bases. The CDR3 is made up of 13 amino acids. Trimming cost V 3 bases and J 7 bases; bases outside gene matches: 5. CDR1 and CDR2 (germline): SGHTA, FQGTGA. The CDR3 DNA reads as TGTGCCAGCAGCTTTACGGGAGGGCGTGAGCAGTACTTC. Translating gives CASSFTGGREQYF.

This clone has only one observation. The V and J genes are TRBV7-8 and TRBJ2-3; 9 nucleotides align to TRBD2. Unmatched junction bases numbered 9, after V lost 5 bases and J lost 6 bases. Germline V gene data show CDR1 as SGHVS and CDR2 as FQNEAQ. The CDR3 is made up of 15 amino acids. The chain's CDR3 is CASSRGTSLVDTQYF. In DNA, the CDR3 is TGTGCCAGCAGCCGCGGGACTAGCTTGGTGGATACGCAGTATTTT.

The V call is TRBV5-1, the J call TRBJ2-5; the match to TRBD1 covers 7 bases. The V gene end was trimmed by 4 bases and the J gene end by 3 bases; junction bases not matched to a gene: 9. CDR1 SGHRS and CDR2 YFSETQ come from the germline V gene. The CDR3 extends over 15 amino acids. The CDR3 DNA sequence: TGCGCCAGCAGCCCCCGAGAGGGGGCCAAAGAGACCCAGTACTTC. Amino acids: CASSPREGAKETQYF. Full variable domain (missing parts from reference TRBV5-1 and TRBJ2-5): KAGVTQTPRYLIKTRGQQVTLSCSPISGHRSVSWYQQTPGQGLQFLFEYFSETQRNKGNFPGRFSGRQFSNSRSEMNVSTLELGDSALYLCASSPREGAKETQYFGPGTRLLVL.

The genes are TRBV12-3 or TRBV12-4 and TRBJ2-7, with D possibly TRBD1 on 6 matching bases. CDR3 length: 12 residues. Trimming shortened V by 5 bases and J by 3 bases, and 8 bases separated the two germline ends. The CDR3 loop is CASSRGIYEQYF. The CDR3 DNA reads TGTGCCAGCAGTAGGGGGATCTACGAGCAGTACTTC.

The gene calls are TRBV2 and TRBJ1-1; tentative D call: TRBD1 (6 bases). The CDR3 contains 13 residues. V gave up 4 bases and J gave up 3 bases, with 9 bases separating them. The germline CDR1 and CDR2 sequences are SNHLY and FYNNEI. As DNA, the CDR3 is TGTGCCAGCAGTGCAGGGGAGTACACTGAAGCTTTCTTT. This gives the protein CASSAGEYTEAFF. The entire variable domain, with the rest obtained from reference TRBV2 and TRBJ1-1, is as follows: EPEVTQTPSHQVTQMGQEVILRCVPISNHLYFYWYRQILGQKVEFLVSFYNNEISEKSEIFDDQFSVERPDGSNFTLKIRSTKLEDSAMYFCASSAGEYTEAFFGQGTRLTVV.

V and J are TRBV7-2 and TRBJ2-7; a weak D match, TRBD2 (5 bases). Germline CDR1 is SGHTA and CDR2 is FQGNSA. The germline V and J ends were trimmed by 5 bases and 13 bases, with 21 bases remaining between them. The CDR3 covers 13 residues. The DNA for the CDR3 is TGTGCCAGCAGCCAAACGAACAGCGGCTTACAATACTTC. It specifies CASSQTNSGLQYF.

This chain uses TRBV18 with TRBJ2-5; TRBD2 matches at 10 bases. J was trimmed by 4 bases and V by 6 bases; bases with no gene match: 2. CDR1 and CDR2 (germline): KGHSH, LQKENI. The length of the CDR3 is 13 residues. CDR3 nucleotides: TGTGCCAGCTCTAGGACTAGCGGAGAGACCCAGTACTTC. It is translated as CASSRTSGETQYF.

V is TRBV18 and J is TRBJ2-7; D gene ambiguous. The germline V gene has CDR1 KGHSH and CDR2 LQKENI. Trimming stripped 0 bases from V and 3 bases from J, with 15 bases between. The CDR3 spans 16 residues. The CDR3 DNA sequence: TGTGCCAGCTCACCACCTATGGCTAGACTTAACTACGAGCAGTACTTC. Translated: CASSPPMARLNYEQYF.

The chain links TRBV13 to TRBJ2-3, with TRBD2 matching 10 bases. J lost 6 bases, V lost 5 bases, and 20 bases had no gene match. Germline CDR1 reads PRHDT; CDR2 reads FYEKMQ (reference sequence). The CDR3 has 19 residues. This CDR3 is CASSRKPFKLAGSADTQYF. The DNA for the CDR3 is TGTGCCAGCAGCCGCAAACCTTTCAAACTAGCGGGATCAGCGGATACGCAGTATTTT.

This chain joins TRBV24-1 and TRBJ2-1, with TRBD2 matching over 8 bases. The CDR3 covers 12 residues. Trimming cost V 5 bases and J 7 bases; bases outside gene matches: 0. Germline V lookup: CDR1 KGHDR, CDR2 SFDVKD. In nucleotides, the CDR3 is TGTGCCACCAGTGCTAGCGGGAATGAGCAGTTCTTC. Protein: CATSASGNEQFF.

This chain connects TRBV19 to TRBJ2-3; perhaps TRBD2 as D (5 bases). Deletions cut 3 bases from V and 1 base from J, with 8 bases between. This CDR3 has 14 amino acids. CDR1 and CDR2 from the germline V gene are LNHDA and SQIVND (reference sequence). The chain's CDR3 is CASSIEGGTDTQYF. Here the CDR3 DNA reads TGTGCCAGTAGTATTGAGGGAGGCACAGATACGCAGTATTTT.

The chain uses TRBV15 and TRBJ2-3; possible D gene TRBD2, 5 bases. The CDR3 has 17 amino acids. Germline V gene data show CDR1 as LNHNV and CDR2 as YYDKDF (reference sequence). V was clipped by 2 bases and J by 2 bases, with 17 bases between them. DNA of the CDR3: TGTGCCACCAGCAGACCCTTAGGTCAGCTAGCCACAGATACGCAGTATTTT. It is translated as CATSRPLGQLATDTQYF.

The J gene is TRBJ1-2, the V gene TRBV30; TRBD1 is a possible D gene (5 bases). Germline loops: CDR1 GTSNPN, CDR2 SVGIG (reference sequence). Trimming shortened V by 4 bases and J by 5 bases, and 11 bases separated the two germline ends. The CDR3 is 12 amino acids. The CDR3 nucleotides are TGTGCCTGGAACGAGGCAGGGTATGGCTACACCTTC. Its translation: CAWNEAGYGYTF. Drawing the rest from reference TRBV30 and TRBJ1-2, the complete variable domain is SQTIHQWPATLVQPVGSPLSLECTVEGTSNPNLYWYRQAAGRGLQLLFYSVGIGQISSEVPQNLSASRPQDRQFILSSKKLLLSDSGFYLCAWNEAGYGYTFGSGTRLTVV.

The chain combines TRBV4-3 with TRBJ2-1; weak D call: TRBD2 (5 bases). CDR3 length: 14 amino acids. The V end lost 1 base, the J end lost 9 bases, and 13 bases lay between the germline ends. CDR1 and CDR2 from the germline V gene are LGHNA and YSLEER. CDR3 nucleotide sequence: TGCGCCAGCAGCCAAGGTCCCGGAAGCGGTGAGCAGTTCTTC. Translating gives CASSQGPGSGEQFF.

The chain links TRBV4-1 to TRBJ2-3, with 16 bases that match TRBD2. The CDR3 has 20 residues. Germline CDR1 reads MGHRA; CDR2 reads YSYEKL. With V trimmed by 0 bases and J by 1 base, 7 bases remained unmatched. Here the CDR3 DNA reads TGCGCCAGCAGCCAAGATCTGGGACTAGCGGGAGGGCCGGGCACAGATACGCAGTATTTT. This sequence encodes CASSQDLGLAGGPGTDTQYF.

This clone was seen only a few times. The V and J genes are TRBV11-3 and TRBJ1-3; the match to TRBD1 covers 9 bases. Looked up from germline, CDR1 is SGHNT and CDR2 is YENEEA. The CDR3 contains 16 residues. The V gene end was trimmed by 5 bases and the J gene end by 2 bases; junction bases not matched to a gene: 7. CDR3 coding DNA: TGTGCCAGCAGCACCTGGACAGGGGAAACTGGAAACACCATATATTTT. This translates into CASSTWTGETGNTIYF.

The gene calls are TRBV19 and TRBJ1-5, with 8 bases that match TRBD1. Germline CDR1 LNHDA, CDR2 SQIVND (reference sequence). CDR3 length equals 13 residues. Trimming took 7 bases from V and 5 from J; bases not matched to a gene: 4. The CDR3 DNA follows: TGTGCCAGTACCAACAGGGGGGATCAGCCCCAGCATTTT. It codes for CASTNRGDQPQHF.